A single sample gave rise to the 30 T cell receptor beta chains below, sequenced in a study of T cell responses to AZD1222 COVID-19 vaccine. This table comes from immunoSEQ multiplex PCR, and its TCRdb copy is limited to in-frame clones, with some not included. The sample has roughly 160,000 clones, 85% to 95% seen once. The source material was peripheral blood, sampled on day 0 of AZD1222 vaccination. These receptors all come from an adult in good health.

The chain employs TRBV5-1 and TRBJ2-3; no definite D call. Germline V gives CDR1 SGHRS, CDR2 YFSETQ. Trimming cost V 0 bases and J 0 bases, with 8 bases left between them. The CDR3 runs 15 residues. Here the CDR3 reads CASSLVVGSTDTQYF. CDR3 in DNA: TGCGCCAGCAGCTTGGTAGTCGGAAGCACAGATACGCAGTATTTT.

The chain combines TRBV2 with TRBJ2-7, with TRBD2 as a possible D gene (6 bases). The CDR3 has 14 amino acids. Germline V gene lookup returns CDR1 SNHLY and CDR2 FYNNEI. Trimming cost V 4 bases and J 2 bases, with 12 bases left between them. This CDR3 is CASSALRETYEQYF. The DNA for the CDR3 is TGTGCCAGCAGTGCTTTGCGGGAAACCTACGAGCAGTACTTC.

This chain connects TRBV10-3 to TRBJ1-5; no reliable D call. Germline CDR1 and CDR2: ENHRY and SYGVKD. V shed 7 bases and J shed 0 bases, with 7 bases lying between them. The CDR3 length is 13 residues. DNA of the CDR3: TGTGCCATCAAAAATCATAGCAATCAGCCCCAGCATTTT. The encoded protein is CAIKNHSNQPQHF.

The V and J genes are TRBV28 and TRBJ1-1; maybe TRBD1 (5 bases). Germline V lookup: CDR1 MDHEN, CDR2 SYDVKM. The CDR3 is made up of 14 amino acids. The V and J ends lost 7 bases and 3 bases respectively, with 15 bases between them. The CDR3 nucleotides are TGTGCCAGCAACGCAGGGCAGGGCGACACTGAAGCTTTCTTT. Residues: CASNAGQGDTEAFF.

V gene TRBV7-2 combines with J gene TRBJ2-7; D possibly corresponds to TRBD2 (6 bases). The V gene's germline CDR1 is SGHTA and CDR2 FQGNSA. With 5 bases removed from V and 2 bases from J, the gap between germline ends came to 13 bases. CDR3 size: 14 residues. The CDR3 protein is CASSQDGGTYEQYF. The CDR3 region has the DNA TGTGCCAGCAGCCAAGACGGGGGAACCTACGAGCAGTACTTC.

The rearrangement joins TRBV28 to TRBJ2-1; either TRBD1 or TRBD2 may supply D (5 bases each). Germline V gene sequence: CDR1 MDHEN, CDR2 SYDVKM. The CDR3 loop spans 11 amino acids. The CDR3 region is CSSGRYNEQFF. The CDR3 DNA follows: TGTTCGTCGGGACGGTACAATGAGCAGTTCTTC.

The chain uses TRBV5-1 and TRBJ2-2; D is ambiguous. This CDR3 is built from 15 residues. Per germline, CDR1 SGHRS and CDR2 YFSETQ. The germline V and J ends were trimmed by 3 bases and 0 bases, with 9 bases remaining between them. The CDR3 reads CASSSITANTGELFF. CDR3 nucleotides: TGCGCCAGCAGCTCGATAACAGCGAACACCGGGGAGCTGTTTTTT.

The chain carries TRBV5-1 and TRBJ1-2; 10 nucleotides agree with TRBD1. CDR1 and CDR2 from the germline V gene are SGHRS and YFSETQ. The CDR3 has 14 amino acids. With 4 bases clipped from V and 8 bases from J, the junction kept 8 bases outside the gene matches. The chain's CDR3 is CASSPGQGNRGYTF. In DNA, the CDR3 is TGCGCCAGCAGCCCGGGACAGGGGAACAGGGGCTACACCTTC.

The chain recombines TRBV13 with TRBJ1-2; D call uncertain. Trimming took 5 bases from V and 3 from J, leaving 10 bases between them. In germline, CDR1 is PRHDT, CDR2 FYEKMQ (reference sequence). The CDR3 length is 13 residues. CDR3: CASSPRGDYGYTF. As DNA, the CDR3 is TGTGCCAGCAGCCCCCGGGGAGACTATGGCTACACCTTC.

This chain uses TRBV19 with TRBJ1-2, with D hard to call. V lost 6 bases and J lost 2, with 7 bases in between. The CDR3 consists of 12 residues. The germline V gene encodes CDR1 LNHDA and CDR2 SQIVND (reference sequence). The CDR3 protein is CASRNGNYGYTF. Written as DNA, the CDR3 is TGTGCCAGTAGGAACGGGAACTATGGCTACACCTTC. Supplemented by reference TRBV19 and TRBJ1-2, the full variable domain reads DGGITQSPKYLFRKEGQNVTLSCEQNLNHDAMYWYRQDPGQGLRLIYYSQIVNDFQKGDIAEGYSVSREKKESFPLTVTSAQKNPTAFYLCASRNGNYGYTFGSGTRLTVV.

The chain joins TRBV10-2 to TRBJ1-4; D remains unclear. Trimming stripped 3 bases from V and 7 bases from J, with 18 bases between. Germline CDR1 reads WSHSY; CDR2 reads SAAADI. The CDR3 has 16 amino acids. The chain's CDR3 is CASSDPPGIRTEKLFF. CDR3 in DNA: TGCGCCAGCAGTGACCCTCCTGGGATACGAACTGAAAAACTGTTTTTT.

The CDR3 bases are TGTGCCAGCAGCTTAGCCCAGACCACAGATACGCAGTATTTT. Its translation is CASSLAQTTDTQYF. The chain combines TRBV7-8 with TRBJ2-3; D remains unclear. Per the germline V gene, CDR1 is SGHVS and CDR2 is FQNEAQ. V was pared by 0 bases and J by 2 bases, with 6 bases between. The CDR3 runs to 14 residues.

The V gene is TRBV9, the J gene TRBJ2-1, with 8 nucleotides matching TRBD2. Trimming removed 0 bases from V and 7 bases from J; junction bases left unmatched: 3. There are 14 residues in the CDR3. The V gene's germline CDR1 is SGDLS and CDR2 YYNGEE. CDR3 bases: TGTGCCAGCAGCGTAGCGGGGGGGCGAAATGAGCAGTTCTTC. It specifies CASSVAGGRNEQFF.

V usage is TRBV4-1 and J usage is TRBJ1-6, with D possibly matching TRBD1 (6 bases). Germline V lookup: CDR1 MGHRA, CDR2 YSYEKL. Trimming removed 0 bases from V and 7 bases from J, with 16 bases in between. The CDR3 is 17 residues long. CDR3 sequence reads: CASSQDLRTVGNSPLHF. The CDR3, as DNA: TGCGCCAGCAGCCAAGATCTACGGACAGTGGGGAATTCACCCCTCCACTTT.

This chain joins TRBV28 and TRBJ1-1, with TRBD1 matching 7 bases. From germline, CDR1 is MDHEN and CDR2 SYDVKM. The CDR3 is made up of 14 amino acids. V gave up 6 bases and J gave up 6 bases; unmatched junction bases: 10. Here the CDR3 reads CASSQIQGVAEAFF. DNA of the CDR3: TGTGCCAGCAGCCAAATTCAGGGGGTTGCTGAAGCTTTCTTT.

This chain connects TRBV29-1 to TRBJ1-1, with D hard to call. The CDR3 runs 15 residues. From germline, CDR1 is SQVTM and CDR2 ANQGSEA. V lost 3 bases and J lost 0, with 14 bases in between. DNA for the CDR3: TGCAGCGTTGAGCTTCCAAGTTCCATGAACACTGAAGCTTTCTTT. Its translation: CSVELPSSMNTEAFF.

V gene TRBV7-2 combines with J gene TRBJ2-7; D not certain. Trimming pared 3 bases from V and 3 bases from J, leaving 15 bases between. Germline V lookup: CDR1 SGHTA, CDR2 FQGNSA. The CDR3 has 15 amino acids. CDR3 DNA sequence: TGTGCCAGCAGCTTCCTAGGCAGGAAAGACTACGAGCAGTACTTC. It yields the protein CASSFLGRKDYEQYF.

This clone is a singleton in its sample. This chain links TRBV27 with TRBJ2-7; 12 bases are shared with TRBD2. Trimming removed 8 bases from V and 0 bases from J; junction bases left unmatched: 8. Germline values: CDR1 MNHEY, CDR2 SMNVEV (reference sequence). The CDR3 has 16 amino acids. The CDR3 is CASGLAGGISSYEQYF. The DNA for the CDR3 is TGTGCCAGCGGGCTAGCGGGGGGGATAAGCTCCTACGAGCAGTACTTC.

The rearrangement joins TRBV6-5 to TRBJ2-3; D is undetermined. V was clipped by 2 bases and J by 5 bases, with 8 bases between them. The CDR3 covers 13 residues. The germline V gene encodes CDR1 MNHEY and CDR2 SVGAGI. As DNA, the CDR3 is TGTGCCAGCAGTTACGGGGTCGGAGATACGCAGTATTTT. Protein: CASSYGVGDTQYF.

The chain joins TRBV6-5 to TRBJ1-2, with D unclear. The germline V gene has CDR1 MNHEY and CDR2 SVGAGI. Trimming removed 0 bases at V and 2 bases at J, with 10 bases between. The CDR3 is 15 amino acids. CDR3 in amino acids: CASSYSRTENYGYTF. The DNA for the CDR3 is TGTGCCAGCAGTTACTCCAGGACCGAGAACTATGGCTACACCTTC.

J is TRBJ1-6 and V is TRBV3-1 (or the pseudogene TRBV3-2); 8 bases are shared with TRBD1. CDR1 is LGHDT, CDR2 YNNKEL, per germline (reference sequence). This CDR3 is 15 amino acids long. V was pared by 1 base and J by 7 bases, with 3 bases of the junction left unmatched. As DNA, the CDR3 is TGTGCCAGCAGCCAAGGGACAGGGAACAATTCACCCCTCCACTTT. Translated: CASSQGTGNNSPLHF.

This clone occurred once. V and J are TRBV30 and TRBJ2-7; 8 nucleotides align to TRBD2. Germline V gene data show CDR1 as GTSNPN and CDR2 as SVGIG (reference sequence). The CDR3 has 14 amino acids. V lost 3 bases and J lost 7; bases outside the gene matches: 11. CDR3 sequence reads: CAWSPGGGLGEQYF. CDR3 DNA: TGTGCCTGGAGCCCGGGAGGGGGTTTGGGGGAGCAGTACTTC.

The chain links TRBV20-1 to TRBJ1-3; D unresolved. The ends were cut back, 3 bases at V and 0 bases at J, with 9 bases in the middle. The CDR3 length is 14 residues. Germline-derived CDR1 and CDR2 are DFQATT and SNEGSKA (reference sequence). For the CDR3, the DNA is TGCAGTGCTAGTCAACAGTACTCTGGAAACACCATATATTTT. This codes for CSASQQYSGNTIYF.

This chain uses TRBV12-3 or TRBV12-4 with TRBJ1-2, with D possibly being TRBD1 (6 bases). Trimming left V 0 bases short and J 8 bases short, with 10 bases between. The CDR3 is made up of 13 amino acids. The CDR3 DNA is TGTGCCAGCAGTTTAGCCGAGGGGGAAGGCTACACCTTC. It encodes CASSLAEGEGYTF.

The chain employs TRBV7-9 and TRBJ1-5; 7 bases fit TRBD1. Losses at the gene ends were 8 bases for V and 1 base for J; bases not matched to a gene: 8. Germline CDR1 reads SEHNR; CDR2 reads FQNEAQ (reference sequence). This CDR3 has 15 amino acids. The CDR3 here is CASGEGTASNQPQHF. The CDR3, as DNA: TGTGCCAGCGGGGAAGGGACAGCAAGCAATCAGCCCCAGCATTTT. The full variable domain, with the rest looked up from reference TRBV7-9 and TRBJ1-5, is DTGVSQNPRHKITKRGQNVTFRCDPISEHNRLYWYRQTLGQGPEFLTYFQNEAQLEKSRLLSDRFSAERPKGSFSTLEIQRTEQGDSAMYLCASGEGTASNQPQHFGDGTRLSIL.

The gene calls are TRBV12-3 or TRBV12-4 and TRBJ1-5; D not certain. The CDR3 contains 13 residues. Trimming took off 3 bases at V and 4 bases at J, with 7 bases between the two ends. CDR3 sequence reads: CASSFSWNQPQHF. The CDR3 DNA follows: TGTGCCAGCAGTTTTAGTTGGAATCAGCCCCAGCATTTT.

The gene calls are TRBV19 and TRBJ1-1; 8 positions agree with TRBD1. With 6 bases clipped from V and 6 bases from J, the junction kept 6 bases outside the gene matches. Germline values: CDR1 LNHDA, CDR2 SQIVND (reference sequence). The CDR3 has 13 residues. This chain's CDR3 is CASRDRARAEAFF. CDR3 bases: TGTGCCAGTAGGGACAGGGCGAGGGCTGAAGCTTTCTTT. The full variable domain, in which reference TRBV19 and TRBJ1-1 provide the parts outside the CDR3, is DGGITQSPKYLFRKEGQNVTLSCEQNLNHDAMYWYRQDPGQGLRLIYYSQIVNDFQKGDIAEGYSVSREKKESFPLTVTSAQKNPTAFYLCASRDRARAEAFFGQGTRLTVV.

This chain joins TRBV27 and TRBJ1-5; a possible D gene is TRBD1 (6 bases). The CDR3 is 17 residues long. Per the germline V gene, CDR1 is MNHEY and CDR2 is SMNVEV (reference sequence). V was pared by 5 bases and J by 0 bases, with 17 bases between. The CDR3 sequence: CASSPRTASYSNQPQHF. The CDR3 bases are TGTGCCAGCAGTCCCCGGACAGCTTCTTATAGCAATCAGCCCCAGCATTTT.

The chain uses TRBV29-1 and TRBJ1-3, with TRBD1 matching 7 bases. Germline V gives CDR1 SQVTM, CDR2 ANQGSEA. The V and J ends lost 2 bases and 3 bases, in that order; junction bases with no gene match: 4. CDR3 length: 14 amino acids. The CDR3 region has the DNA TGCAGCGTTGAACTACAGGGGAATGGAAACACCATATATTTT. Amino acids: CSVELQGNGNTIYF. Based on the CDR3 plus reference TRBV29-1 and TRBJ1-3, the full variable domain is SAVISQKPSRDICQRGTSLTIQCQVDSQVTMMFWYRQQPGQSLTLIATANQGSEATYESGFVIDKFPISRPNLTFSTLTVSNMSPEDSSIYLCSVELQGNGNTIYFGEGSWLTVV.

This clone appeared once. This sequence joins TRBV7-2 and TRBJ2-7; 7 bases agree with TRBD1. Germline V CDR1 and CDR2: SGHTA, FQGNSA. The junction had 8 bases not matched to a gene; V was cut back by 5 bases and J by 1 base. This CDR3 contains 15 residues. The CDR3 bases are TGTGCCAGCAGCAAAGAACAGGGGCGGTCCTACGAGCAGTACTTC. It codes for CASSKEQGRSYEQYF.